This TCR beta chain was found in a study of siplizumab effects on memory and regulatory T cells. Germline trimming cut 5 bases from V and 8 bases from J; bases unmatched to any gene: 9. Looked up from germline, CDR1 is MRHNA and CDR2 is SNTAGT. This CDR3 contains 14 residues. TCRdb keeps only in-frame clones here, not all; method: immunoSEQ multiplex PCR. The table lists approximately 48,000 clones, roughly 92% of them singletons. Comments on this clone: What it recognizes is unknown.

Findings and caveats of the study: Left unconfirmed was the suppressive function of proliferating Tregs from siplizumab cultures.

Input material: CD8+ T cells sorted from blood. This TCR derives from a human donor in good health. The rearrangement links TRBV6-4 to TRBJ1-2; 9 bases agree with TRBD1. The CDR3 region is CASSTGGERAGYTF. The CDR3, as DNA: TGTGCCAGCAGTACAGGGGGCGAACGCGCCGGCTACACCTTC.